Presented here are 19 T cell receptor beta chains from one specimen sequenced in a study of cytomegalovirus exposure and HLA in healthy donors. 13 Jbeta primers and 60 Vbeta primers were used for the PCR. The assay was immunoSEQ multiplex PCR, and TCRdb's table has in-frame clones only and misses some. The repertoire holds around 160,000 clones, with roughly 80% as singletons. The sample consisted of PBMCs. The receptors originated from a man aged 40-49 years in good health and CMV-seropositive.

The chain couples TRBV5-1 to TRBJ2-1, with D possibly TRBD2 on 5 matching bases. Deletions cut 2 bases from V and 7 bases from J, with 16 bases between. CDR3 length: 15 amino acids. CDR1 and CDR2 from the germline V gene are SGHRS and YFSETQ. This chain's CDR3 is CASSLNGIIGNEQFF. CDR3 DNA sequence: TGCGCCAGCAGCTTAAACGGGATCATCGGGAATGAGCAGTTCTTC.

The rearrangement uses TRBV5-1 and TRBJ2-1, with 11 bases fitting TRBD2. Per the germline V gene, CDR1 is SGHRS and CDR2 is YFSETQ. V lost 4 bases and J lost 7; bases outside the gene matches: 7. CDR3 length equals 15 residues. As DNA, the CDR3 is TGCGCCAGCAGCGCACTAGCGGGAGTGTGGAATGAGCAGTTCTTC. It is translated as CASSALAGVWNEQFF.

This chain links TRBV28 with TRBJ2-7; D perhaps matches TRBD1 (8 bases). The CDR3 covers 16 residues. Trimming left V 6 bases short and J 3 bases short, with 21 bases between. CDR1 MDHEN and CDR2 SYDVKM come from the germline V gene. CDR3 residues: CASRGGTGRGYYEQYF. Written as DNA, the CDR3 is TGTGCCAGCAGGGGGGGGACAGGCAGGGGGTACTACGAGCAGTACTTC. The whole variable domain, filled in from reference TRBV28 and TRBJ2-7, reads DVKVTQSSRYLVKRTGEKVFLECVQDMDHENMFWYRQDPGLGLRLIYFSYDVKMKEKGDIPEGYSVSREKKERFSLILESASTNQTSMYLCASRGGTGRGYYEQYFGPGTRLTVT.

V is TRBV6-6 and J is TRBJ2-5; 7 bases map to TRBD1. Germline V gene sequence: CDR1 MNHNY, CDR2 SVGAGI (reference sequence). V shed 3 bases, J shed 11 bases, and the junction held 15 bases outside the gene matches. This CDR3 spans 15 amino acids. DNA of the CDR3: TGTGCCAGCAGTTATGACAGGGAACTACTATGGGAGCAGTACTTC. As protein: CASSYDRELLWEQYF.

The J gene is TRBJ2-1, the V gene TRBV27, with a possible D match to TRBD2 (6 bases). V was trimmed by 3 bases and J by 8 bases, leaving 17 bases between them. The germline V gene encodes CDR1 MNHEY and CDR2 SMNVEV (reference sequence). CDR3 length: 15 amino acids. CDR3 DNA: TGTGCCAGCAGTTTCCTCGCGGGACTGTGGGATGAGCAGTTCTTC. Amino acids: CASSFLAGLWDEQFF.

CDR3 nucleotide sequence: TGTGCCAGCAGCGAACAGGGATATGGAAACACCATATATTTT. This sequence encodes CASSEQGYGNTIYF. The chain has TRBV6-1 and TRBJ1-3, with D perhaps matching TRBD1 (6 bases). The V and J ends lost 6 bases and 3 bases respectively, with 12 bases between them. There are 14 residues in the CDR3. From germline, CDR1 is MNHNS and CDR2 SASEGT.

The chain combines TRBV18 with TRBJ1-5, with D maybe TRBD1 (5 bases). This CDR3 has 18 residues. V gave up 2 bases and J gave up 0 bases, with 17 bases separating them. The germline CDR1 and CDR2 sequences are KGHSH and LQKENI. As DNA, the CDR3 is TGTGCCAGCTCACCAAGTGGGGGGGGATCTTATAGCAATCAGCCCCAGCATTTT. The encoded protein is CASSPSGGGSYSNQPQHF. Full variable domain (rest looked up from reference TRBV18 and TRBJ1-5): NAGVMQNPRHLVRRRGQEARLRCSPMKGHSHVYWYRQLPEEGLKFMVYLQKENIIDESGMPKERFSAEFPKEGPSILRIQQVVRGDSAAYFCASSPSGGGSYSNQPQHFGDGTRLSIL.

The chain is built from TRBV5-1 and TRBJ2-3; D uncertain. The CDR3 contains 16 residues. Trimming pared 1 base from V and 6 bases from J, leaving 18 bases between. Germline values: CDR1 SGHRS, CDR2 YFSETQ. CDR3 amino acids: CASSLSNSMRYDTQYF. In DNA, the CDR3 is TGCGCCAGCAGCTTGAGTAATAGTATGCGGTACGATACGCAGTATTTT. Using reference TRBV5-1 and TRBJ2-3 for the parts outside the CDR3, the full variable domain is KAGVTQTPRYLIKTRGQQVTLSCSPISGHRSVSWYQQTPGQGLQFLFEYFSETQRNKGNFPGRFSGRQFSNSRSEMNVSTLELGDSALYLCASSLSNSMRYDTQYFGPGTRLTVL.

The CDR3 DNA sequence: TGTGCCAGTAGTACCGGGACAGGGCATGGCTACACCTTC. This encodes CASSTGTGHGYTF. V and J are TRBV19 and TRBJ1-2; TRBD1 aligns across 9 bases. With 4 bases clipped from V and 6 bases from J, the junction kept 3 bases outside the gene matches. The CDR3 is made up of 13 amino acids. Germline V gives CDR1 LNHDA, CDR2 SQIVND (reference sequence).

The chain links TRBV28 to TRBJ1-4; possibly TRBD1 for D (5 bases). The CDR3 spans 14 residues. The germline V gene encodes CDR1 MDHEN and CDR2 SYDVKM. Trimming shortened V by 3 bases and J by 5 bases, and 10 bases separated the two germline ends. As DNA, the CDR3 is TGTGCCAGCAGTTTTGGGCGGGACAATGAAAAACTGTTTTTT. Translated, it gives CASSFGRDNEKLFF.

The rearrangement links TRBV19 to TRBJ1-5; the D gene is possibly TRBD1 (6 bases). This CDR3 comprises 15 residues. Germline V gene data show CDR1 as LNHDA and CDR2 as SQIVND (reference sequence). Trimming stripped 6 bases from V and 6 bases from J, with 18 bases between. CDR3 sequence (DNA): TGTGCCAGTAGCCAATCACAGGGTGGGAGTCAGCCCCAGCATTTT. As protein: CASSQSQGGSQPQHF.

This clone was found once. CDR3 in amino acids: CASSLGGGNQPQHF. CDR3 sequence (DNA): TGTGCCAGCAGTTTAGGGGGCGGCAATCAGCCCCAGCATTTT. V and J are TRBV27 and TRBJ1-5, with D perhaps matching TRBD1 (6 bases). The V end lost 2 bases, the J end lost 2 bases, and 7 bases lay between the germline ends. Germline CDR1 and CDR2: MNHEY and SMNVEV (reference sequence). The CDR3 is 14 amino acids.

The gene calls are TRBV6-5 and TRBJ2-5; TRBD1 aligns across 8 bases. J gave up 0 bases and V 4 bases, and 4 bases lay outside the gene matches. Germline CDR1 MNHEY, CDR2 SVGAGI. The CDR3 covers 15 residues. As DNA, the CDR3 is TGTGCCAGCAGTTCCGGGACAGGACACCAAGAGACCCAGTACTTC. Its translation is CASSSGTGHQETQYF.

This chain uses TRBV10-3 with TRBJ1-4; D uncertain. V lost 6 bases and J lost 4, with 9 bases in between. The CDR3 extends over 13 amino acids. Germline V gives CDR1 ENHRY, CDR2 SYGVKD. The CDR3 is CAIRGRVNEKLFF. The CDR3 DNA is TGTGCCATCAGGGGGAGGGTTAATGAAAAACTGTTTTTT.

This chain uses TRBV4-3 with TRBJ2-1; TRBD2 agrees at 8 bases. V was clipped by 1 base and J by 5 bases; unmatched bases: 10. This CDR3 comprises 17 residues. Germline V gene data show CDR1 as LGHNA and CDR2 as YSLEER. The CDR3, as DNA: TGCGCCAGCAGCCAAGGGAGCAGCGGGAGACTAAACAATGAGCAGTTCTTC. Protein sequence: CASSQGSSGRLNNEQFF.

This chain uses TRBV9 with TRBJ2-3; weak D call: TRBD2 (7 bases). Between the trimmed V and J ends, which lost 4 bases and 5 bases, there was a span of 17 bases. CDR1 is SGDLS and CDR2 is YYNGEE in the germline V gene. The CDR3 covers 15 residues. The CDR3 DNA reads TGTGCCAGCAGCTTCAAGAGGGGGGGGGAAGATACGCAGTATTTT. Translated: CASSFKRGGEDTQYF.

This clone was recorded once. This rearrangement joins TRBV5-8 to TRBJ1-5, with 7 bases matching TRBD1. V was pared by 4 bases and J by 2 bases, with 12 bases of the junction left unmatched. In germline, CDR1 is SGHTS, CDR2 YDEGEE. The CDR3 extends over 17 amino acids. CDR3 DNA sequence: TGTGCCAGCAGCCGAGGAGACACAGGACAGGGCAATCAGCCCCAGCATTTT. Amino acid sequence: CASSRGDTGQGNQPQHF.

The CDR3 nucleotides are TGTGCCAGCAGCTTAGCAGACAGGGAGCGATTTTTGGGCTACACCTTC. Amino acid sequence: CASSLADRERFLGYTF. This chain uses TRBV7-9 with TRBJ1-2; 7 nucleotides align to TRBD1. This CDR3 has 16 amino acids. V lost 0 bases and J lost 8; bases outside the gene matches: 12. Germline lookup yields CDR1 SEHNR and CDR2 FQNEAQ (reference sequence).

The chain combines TRBV28 with TRBJ2-7; 11 nucleotides line up with TRBD2. The J segment lost 3 bases and the V segment lost 4 bases, leaving 5 bases of the junction unmatched. Germline CDR1 and CDR2: MDHEN and SYDVKM. The CDR3 is 15 amino acids. The chain's CDR3 is CASSSRLAGHYEQYF. CDR3 DNA sequence: TGTGCCAGCAGTTCCCGACTAGCGGGGCACTACGAGCAGTACTTC.